One and the same sample provided the 7 T cell receptor beta chains below, sequenced in a study of control samples from healthy donors and cancer patients. Method: immunoSEQ multiplex PCR; TCRdb's copy keeps in-frame clones and lacks some. The sample lists 85,000 to 95,000 clones, about 87% seen once, with 13% to 15% in the top ten. Sequencing was carried out using blood. These TCRs come from a woman in her 70s in good health.

The DNA for the CDR3 is TGTGCCAGTAGTATAGATTCCCTTTACTCGAAGGATAGCAATCAGCCCCAGCATTTT. The encoded protein is CASSIDSLYSKDSNQPQHF. This chain uses TRBV19 with TRBJ1-5; D is uncertain. Per germline, CDR1 LNHDA and CDR2 SQIVND (reference sequence). V was trimmed by 0 bases and J by 0 bases, leaving 18 bases between them. The CDR3 covers 19 residues.

The chain recombines TRBV15 with TRBJ2-1; D remains unclear. V lost 1 base and J lost 7, with 17 bases in between. The CDR3 is 16 residues long. CDR1 is LNHNV, CDR2 YYDKDF, per germline (reference sequence). CDR3 sequence: CATSRGTSGRLNEQFF. The DNA of the CDR3 is TGTGCCACCAGCAGAGGGACGTCGGGTAGATTAAATGAGCAGTTCTTC.

This clone was found a few times. J is TRBJ1-6 and V is TRBV9; D is possibly TRBD1 (5 bases). This CDR3 contains 15 residues. Between the trimmed V and J ends, which lost 0 bases and 8 bases, there was a span of 12 bases. Looked up from germline, CDR1 is SGDLS and CDR2 is YYNGEE. The CDR3, as DNA: TGTGCCAGCAGCGTAGGGGGGGGAAAGGATTCACCCCTCCACTTT. Residues: CASSVGGGKDSPLHF.

The genes are TRBV7-2 and TRBJ1-1, with D perhaps matching TRBD1 (5 bases). The CDR3 covers 19 residues. The V end was cut by 1 base, the J end by 1 base, with 22 bases between. In germline, CDR1 is SGHTA, CDR2 FQGNSA. CDR3 in amino acids: CASSLGGSGGSAWNTEAFF. CDR3 sequence (DNA): TGTGCCAGCAGCTTAGGGGGTTCTGGGGGTTCGGCCTGGAACACTGAAGCTTTCTTT.

This chain joins TRBV7-9 and TRBJ1-2, with 8 bases matching TRBD1. This CDR3 is 14 amino acids long. Germline lookup yields CDR1 SEHNR and CDR2 FQNEAQ (reference sequence). V shed 1 base and J 9 bases; nucleotides not matched to a gene: 7. The CDR3 spells CASSLGTGTPSYTF. The CDR3 region has the DNA TGTGCCAGCAGCTTAGGGACAGGGACACCGAGCTACACCTTC.

The chain uses TRBV30 and TRBJ2-2; D uncertain. V was shortened by 5 bases and J by 8 bases, with 15 bases between the two germline ends. The CDR3 runs to 13 residues. Germline CDR1 reads GTSNPN; CDR2 reads SVGIG (reference sequence). DNA for the CDR3: TGTGCCTGGGGGGTAATCCTCCGTGGGGAGCTGTTTTTT. Translated: CAWGVILRGELFF. The entire variable domain, with the rest obtained from reference TRBV30 and TRBJ2-2, is as follows: SQTIHQWPATLVQPVGSPLSLECTVEGTSNPNLYWYRQAAGRGLQLLFYSVGIGQISSEVPQNLSASRPQDRQFILSSKKLLLSDSGFYLCAWGVILRGELFFGEGSRLTVL.

The chain uses TRBV9 and TRBJ1-1; 10 positions match TRBD1. J gave up 5 bases and V 4 bases, and 8 bases lay outside the gene matches. The CDR3 extends over 15 amino acids. Germline CDR1 reads SGDLS; CDR2 reads YYNGEE. CDR3 loop: CASSSRQGATTEAFF. The CDR3 DNA sequence: TGTGCCAGCAGCTCCCGACAGGGGGCTACGACTGAAGCTTTCTTT.